Following are 31 T cell receptor beta chains from one sample sequenced in a study of blood T cells in healthy people across ages. For the second PCR, which ran for about 6 to 11 cycles, a sample-barcoded 5' primer and a J-beta primer mix were used. Using its own MiXCR run on the 5' RACE reads, TCRdb lists one record per CDR3 protein. The repertoire has roughly 830,000 distinct CDR3 sequences, around 62% of them found once; the top ten carry about a quarter. The sequenced sample was blood. The receptors stem from a man aged 30 to 39 in good health.

This clonotype was detected only a few times. This chain links TRBV20-1 with TRBJ2-3, with TRBD1 as a possible D gene (6 bases). The length of the CDR3 is 15 residues. Germline V gives CDR1 DFQATT, CDR2 SNEGSKA (reference sequence). The ends were cut back, 5 bases at V and 4 bases at J, with 19 bases in the middle. In nucleotides, the CDR3 is TGCAGTGCTCTAGCTGCAGGGGCTTTTCCAGATACGCAGTATTTT. It specifies CSALAAGAFPDTQYF.

This clonotype was recorded a few times. The chain combines TRBV27 with TRBJ2-5, with D hard to call. V was cut by 6 bases and J by 0 bases, with 11 bases left in between. Germline loops: CDR1 MNHEY, CDR2 SMNVEV (reference sequence). The CDR3 is made up of 14 amino acids. The CDR3 bases are TGTGCCAGCAGCCTGACACGGTACCAAGAGACCCAGTACTTC. Translating gives CASSLTRYQETQYF.

The rearrangement links TRBV24-1 to TRBJ2-1; D not certain. The CDR3 runs to 13 residues. V was cut by 4 bases and J by 7 bases, with 10 bases left in between. Germline V CDR1 and CDR2: KGHDR, SFDVKD. CDR3 nucleotide sequence: TGTGCCACCAGTGACCTACTTCGGAATGAGCAGTTCTTC. This encodes CATSDLLRNEQFF.

This chain links TRBV15 with TRBJ2-4; TRBD1 matches 7 bases. Gene TRBJ2-7 matches the end of the DNA better, so the J call may be wrong. This CDR3 has 17 amino acids. Per the germline V gene, CDR1 is LNHNV and CDR2 is YYDKDF (reference sequence). The CDR3, as DNA: TGTGCCACCAGCAGAGAGGCCGCCGGGACAGCGGCCTACGAGCAGTACTTC. It translates to CATSREAAGTAAYEQYF.

The rearrangement links TRBV28 to TRBJ2-7; D call uncertain. V dropped 8 bases and J dropped 2 bases, with 7 bases sitting between them. CDR1 is MDHEN and CDR2 is SYDVKM in the germline V gene. This CDR3 contains 11 residues. The CDR3 nucleotides are TGTGCCAGCGCTGCCCCCTACGAGCAGTACTTC. Translating gives CASAAPYEQYF.

The CDR3 DNA reads as TGTGCCAGCAGCTTCCGGGACAGTAATGAAAAACTGTTTTTT. Amino acids: CASSFRDSNEKLFF. This sequence joins TRBV7-9 and TRBJ1-4; 7 nucleotides align to TRBD1. CDR3 length: 14 residues. Looked up from germline, CDR1 is SEHNR and CDR2 is FQNEAQ (reference sequence). V was clipped by 3 bases and J by 4 bases; unmatched bases: 2.

The V call is TRBV10-3, the J call TRBJ2-5, with 9 nucleotides matching TRBD1. This CDR3 comprises 14 residues. The junction had 6 bases not matched to a gene; V was cut back by 6 bases and J by 4 bases. In germline, CDR1 is ENHRY, CDR2 SYGVKD. The CDR3 DNA follows: TGTGCCATCAGACCGGGACAGGGCGGAGAGACCCAGTACTTC. Residues: CAIRPGQGGETQYF.

V usage is TRBV9 and J usage is TRBJ1-1; no clear D gene. The CDR3 is made up of 14 amino acids. V lost 3 bases and J 1 base, leaving 10 bases between the germline ends. CDR1 is SGDLS, CDR2 YYNGEE, per germline. In DNA, the CDR3 is TGTGCCAGCAGCGCGGGAGGGTCGAACACTGAAGCTTTCTTT. Translated, it gives CASSAGGSNTEAFF.

This clonotype came up a few times. V usage is TRBV7-2 and J usage is TRBJ2-7; D possibly corresponds to TRBD2 (6 bases). Looked up from germline, CDR1 is SGHTA and CDR2 is FQGNSA. The CDR3 totals 13 residues. Trimming removed 2 bases from V and 6 bases from J, with 11 bases in between. The chain's CDR3 is CASSLTTGGEQYF. The DNA for the CDR3 is TGTGCCAGCAGCTTAACTACCGGGGGCGAGCAGTACTTC.

V usage is TRBV10-3 and J usage is TRBJ1-2, with D uncertain. The CDR3 loop spans 12 amino acids. Trimming stripped 8 bases from V and 8 bases from J, with 15 bases between. The germline V gene encodes CDR1 ENHRY and CDR2 SYGVKD. The CDR3 DNA follows: TGTGCCATCCGGACGGGAGGAAACGGCTACACCTTC. It codes for CAIRTGGNGYTF.

This chain joins TRBV27 and TRBJ2-1; 8 positions match TRBD2. The germline V gene has CDR1 MNHEY and CDR2 SMNVEV (reference sequence). There are 15 residues in the CDR3. The V and J ends lost 4 bases and 3 bases, in that order; junction bases with no gene match: 5. DNA for the CDR3: TGTGCCAGCAGTTCGGGACTAGTGATCTACAATGAGCAGTTCTTC. This codes for CASSSGLVIYNEQFF.

The chain employs TRBV28 and TRBJ2-1, with 8 bases matching TRBD1. The ends lost 6 bases at V and 15 bases at J; junction bases unmatched: 16. The CDR3 consists of 14 residues. Germline CDR1 is MDHEN and CDR2 is SYDVKM. CDR3 in amino acids: CASSTTGETLRPFF. The CDR3 nucleotides are TGTGCCAGCAGCACGACAGGGGAAACCCTACGGCCGTTCTTC. Together with reference TRBV28 and TRBJ2-1, the CDR3 gives the full variable domain: DVKVTQSSRYLVKRTGEKVFLECVQDMDHENMFWYRQDPGLGLRLIYFSYDVKMKEKGDIPEGYSVSREKKERFSLILESASTNQTSMYLCASSTTGETLRPFFGPGTRLTVL.

CDR3 in amino acids: CAISGKSTDTQYF. The DNA for the CDR3 is TGTGCCATCTCGGGGAAGAGCACAGATACGCAGTATTTT. V gene TRBV4-2 combines with J gene TRBJ2-3, with TRBD2 as a possible D gene (5 bases). The CDR3 extends over 13 amino acids. Per germline, CDR1 LGHNA and CDR2 YNFKEQ. The V end lost 10 bases, the J end lost 0 bases, and 11 bases lay between the germline ends.

The chain employs TRBV4-3 and TRBJ2-5, with 16 bases that match TRBD2. The CDR3 is made up of 19 amino acids. The trim removed 0 bases at V and 4 bases at J, leaving 8 bases unmatched. Germline CDR1 and CDR2: LGHNA and YSLEER. DNA for the CDR3: TGCGCCAGCAGCCAAGAGGTGTTGGGGACTAGCGGGGGGGGAGAGACCCAGTACTTC. Translation gives CASSQEVLGTSGGGETQYF.

The rearrangement uses TRBV20-1 and TRBJ2-5; D gene ambiguous. The CDR3 contains 13 residues. Trimming took off 6 bases at V and 2 bases at J, with 13 bases between the two ends. The germline V gene has CDR1 DFQATT and CDR2 SNEGSKA (reference sequence). Here the CDR3 reads CSAGRTAQETQYF. The DNA for the CDR3 is TGCAGTGCGGGTCGTACCGCACAAGAGACCCAGTACTTC.

This clonotype appeared a few times. The rearrangement joins TRBV7-3 to TRBJ2-1; 10 bases align to TRBD1. V lost 5 bases, J lost 8 bases, and 9 bases stayed unmatched. CDR1 SGHTA and CDR2 FQGTGA come from the germline V gene. CDR3 length: 15 residues. The CDR3 bases are TGTGCCAGCAGCGCCTCCGGGACAGGGGATCATGAGCAGTTCTTC. The encoded protein is CASSASGTGDHEQFF.

This clonotype was detected only a few times. At one end the junction does not follow the germline gene, possibly because of a read error. This rearrangement joins TRBV5-1 to TRBJ1-4; D is unresolved. This CDR3 comprises 14 residues. The germline CDR1 and CDR2 sequences are SGHRS and YFSETQ. CDR3 sequence: CASSLTDPNEKLFF. The CDR3 DNA reads as TGCGCCAGCAGCTTGACCGATCCTAATGAAAAGCTGTTTTTT.

The chain uses TRBV7-9 and TRBJ2-5; 12 bases fit TRBD2. The ends lost 5 bases at V and 5 bases at J; junction bases unmatched: 12. Germline V gene lookup returns CDR1 SEHNR and CDR2 FQNEAQ (reference sequence). This CDR3 region has 17 residues. The CDR3 DNA reads TGTGCCAGCAGCCAGACTAGCGGGAGCCCAACTCCGGAGACCCAGTACTTC. Amino acids: CASSQTSGSPTPETQYF. The variable domain in full, with the rest retrieved from reference TRBV7-9 and TRBJ2-5, is DTGVSQNPRHKITKRGQNVTFRCDPISEHNRLYWYRQTLGQGPEFLTYFQNEAQLEKSRLLSDRFSAERPKGSFSTLEIQRTEQGDSAMYLCASSQTSGSPTPETQYFGPGTRLLVL.

Points on this clonotype: Being one base from a much bigger clone, this may be a read error. The chain links TRBV7-9 to TRBJ1-1; a weak D match, TRBD1 (5 bases). The CDR3 loop spans 15 amino acids. Germline CDR1 is SEHNR and CDR2 is FQNEAQ (reference sequence). For the CDR3, the DNA is TGTGCCAGCAGCCCTCGACAGTTAAAGAACGCTGAAGCTTTCTTT. It is translated as CASSPRQLKNAEAFF. Complete variable domain (other parts from reference TRBV7-9 and TRBJ1-1): DTGVSQNPRHKITKRGQNVTFRCDPISEHNRLYWYRQTLGQGPEFLTYFQNEAQLEKSRLLSDRFSAERPKGSFSTLEIQRTEQGDSAMYLCASSPRQLKNAEAFFGQGTRLTVV.

This clonotype has just a few counts. This sequence joins TRBV5-4 and TRBJ2-5; D call uncertain. CDR3 size: 13 residues. Trimming pared 3 bases from V and 1 base from J, leaving 7 bases between. The germline V gene has CDR1 SGHNT and CDR2 YYREEE (reference sequence). This chain's CDR3 is CASSSWTQETQYF. The CDR3 coding sequence is TGTGCCAGCAGCTCGTGGACCCAAGAGACCCAGTACTTC.

This clonotype was seen a handful of times. V is TRBV6-2 or TRBV6-3 and J is TRBJ2-1; 10 bases are a match to TRBD1. V gave up 6 bases and J gave up 2 bases; unmatched junction bases: 7. CDR3 length: 16 amino acids. From germline, CDR1 is MNHEY and CDR2 SVGEGT. CDR3 in DNA: TGTGCCAGCAGGCCCCGGACAGGGGGAACCTACAATGAGCAGTTCTTC. Translated: CASRPRTGGTYNEQFF.

The sample holds a few counts of this clonotype. The chain joins TRBV20-1 to TRBJ2-7; 7 bases line up with TRBD1. The CDR3 length is 14 residues. Germline V gives CDR1 DFQATT, CDR2 SNEGSKA (reference sequence). Losses at the gene ends were 5 bases for V and 3 bases for J; bases not matched to a gene: 10. Here the CDR3 DNA reads TGCAGTGCTCGTTCGGTGACAGGGAACTACGAGCAGTACTTC. Encoded protein: CSARSVTGNYEQYF.

The chain uses TRBV28 and TRBJ1-5; TRBD1 agrees at 9 bases. The germline V gene has CDR1 MDHEN and CDR2 SYDVKM. There are 15 residues in the CDR3. V shed 6 bases and J 5 bases; nucleotides not matched to a gene: 8. Written as DNA, the CDR3 is TGTGCCAGCAGAACAGGGGGCGCGACTTATCAGCCCCAGCATTTT. Protein sequence: CASRTGGATYQPQHF.

The rearrangement joins TRBV9 to TRBJ2-5; 8 positions match TRBD1. The J segment lost 9 bases and the V segment lost 4 bases, leaving 17 bases of the junction unmatched. The CDR3 is 16 amino acids. Germline values: CDR1 SGDLS, CDR2 YYNGEE. CDR3 sequence reads: CASSPLPPGQATPQYF. CDR3 DNA: TGTGCCAGCAGCCCCCTTCCCCCGGGACAGGCAACTCCCCAGTACTTC.

The gene calls are TRBV7-2 and TRBJ2-1; 10 bases match TRBD2. J lost 4 bases, V lost 5 bases, and 5 bases had no gene match. This CDR3 comprises 15 residues. Germline CDR1 is SGHTA and CDR2 is FQGNSA. CDR3 bases: TGTGCCAGCAGCCACGGACTAGCGGTTTACAATGAGCAGTTCTTC. Protein product: CASSHGLAVYNEQFF.

The gene calls are TRBV27 and TRBJ2-5; TRBD2 matches 12 bases. Trimming cost V 4 bases and J 2 bases; bases outside gene matches: 8. CDR1 is MNHEY, CDR2 SMNVEV, per germline (reference sequence). The CDR3 length is 17 residues. The CDR3 protein is CASSWIGLAGLQETQYF. CDR3 in DNA: TGTGCCAGCAGTTGGATCGGACTAGCGGGGCTACAAGAGACCCAGTACTTC.

The chain combines TRBV6-5 with TRBJ1-2; D is unresolved. The CDR3 sequence is 8 residues long. Germline CDR1 MNHEY, CDR2 SVGAGI. The V gene lost 9 bases and the J gene lost 8 bases, with 4 bases spanning the gap. The CDR3 region has the DNA TGTGCCAGGAAAGGCTACACCTTC. It yields the protein CARKGYTF.

The chain employs TRBV6-2 or TRBV6-3 and TRBJ1-5, with 7 bases lining up with TRBD1. V was pared by 2 bases and J by 7 bases, with 8 bases of the junction left unmatched. The germline CDR1 and CDR2 sequences are MNHEY and SVGEGT. The CDR3 is 15 amino acids. The CDR3 sequence is CASSYAKGADQPQHF. CDR3 DNA: TGTGCCAGCAGTTACGCGAAGGGGGCCGACCAGCCCCAGCATTTT.

Many counts were recorded for this clonotype. The chain is built from TRBV5-1 and TRBJ2-7; 9 bases fit TRBD1. The CDR3 covers 16 residues. The V and J ends lost 3 bases and 2 bases, in that order; junction bases with no gene match: 9. CDR1 is SGHRS, CDR2 YFSETQ, per germline. The DNA for the CDR3 is TGCGCCAGCAGCTCGGGGGGACAGGGTGGAACCTACGAGCAGTACTTC. Its protein product is CASSSGGQGGTYEQYF.

Details on this clonotype: One end of the junction does not line up with germline, which may come from a read error. The chain is built from TRBV9 and TRBJ2-1; 7 bases agree with TRBD1. The CDR3 sequence is 15 residues long. CDR1 SGDLS and CDR2 YYNGEE come from the germline V gene. CDR3 DNA: TGTGCCAGCAGCGGAGGGGACAGCAGGTACAATGAGCGGTTCTTC. This gives the protein CASSGGDSRYNERFF.

The V and J genes are TRBV4-3 and TRBJ2-3; possible D gene TRBD2, 5 bases. The V gene lost 1 base and the J gene lost 5 bases, with 16 bases spanning the gap. This CDR3 is built from 16 residues. The V gene's germline CDR1 is LGHNA and CDR2 YSLEER. Here the CDR3 reads CASSQGRGGSRDTQYF. The CDR3 DNA is TGCGCCAGCAGCCAAGGCCGAGGAGGATCTCGAGATACGCAGTATTTT.